This T cell receptor (beta chain) was found in a study of blood T cell repertoires in COVID-19. The overall study: The origin of the acute and convalescent COVID-19 samples was the United States, Italy and Spain. Nucleic acid was either cDNA or gDNA, and it came from T cells, B-cell-depleted T cells, or PBMCs.

The CDR3 is 16 amino acids. Germline CDR1 SGHRS, CDR2 YFSETQ. The V end was cut by 0 bases, the J end by 9 bases, with 19 bases between. The assay was immunoSEQ multiplex PCR, and TCRdb's table has in-frame clones only and misses some. The sample lists about 220,000 clones, roughly 84% occurring once. The material sequenced was peripheral blood. The J gene is TRBJ1-5, the V gene TRBV5-1; D ambiguous. This clonotype originated in a woman older than 75 with acute or convalescent COVID-19. The CDR3 sequence: CASSLGANNGLLPQHF. The DNA of the CDR3 is TGCGCCAGCAGCTTGGGGGCAAATAATGGGTTGTTGCCCCAGCATTTT.